This T cell receptor (beta chain) is from a study of shared clonotypes between healthy human individuals. General study results and limits: Among non-shared clonotypes, generation probabilities were lower than among those shared by all four donors. When naive CD4 clonotypes were compared across several donors, around 5% were shared.

About this clone itself: Its antigen is still unknown.

The ends were cut back, 5 bases at V and 5 bases at J, with 8 bases in the middle. This CDR3 is built from 11 residues. The V gene's germline CDR1 is DFQATT and CDR2 SNEGSKA (reference sequence). Measured with immunoSEQ multiplex PCR; TCRdb has only the in-frame clones, and not every one. The table lists 980,000 or so clones, roughly 72% of them singletons. The gene calls are TRBV20-1 and TRBJ2-3; no clear D. The sample consisted of memory CD4+ T cells sorted from blood. The subset: CD45RA-negative fraction. The TCR comes from a young man in good health. CDR3 loop: CSAEWGDTQYF. The CDR3 DNA sequence: TGCAGTGCTGAGTGGGGAGATACGCAGTATTTT.